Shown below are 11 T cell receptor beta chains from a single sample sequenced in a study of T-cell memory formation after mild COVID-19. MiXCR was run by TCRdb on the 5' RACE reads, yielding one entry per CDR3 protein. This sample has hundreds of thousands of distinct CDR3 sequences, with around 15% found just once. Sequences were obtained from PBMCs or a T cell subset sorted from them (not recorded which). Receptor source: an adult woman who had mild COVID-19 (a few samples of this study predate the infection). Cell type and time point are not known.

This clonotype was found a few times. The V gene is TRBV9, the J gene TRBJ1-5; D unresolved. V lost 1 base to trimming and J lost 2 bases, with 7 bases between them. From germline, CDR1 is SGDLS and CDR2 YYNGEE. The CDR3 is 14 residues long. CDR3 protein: CASSVFPGNQPQHF. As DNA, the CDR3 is TGTGCCAGCAGCGTATTTCCTGGCAATCAGCCCCAGCATTTT.

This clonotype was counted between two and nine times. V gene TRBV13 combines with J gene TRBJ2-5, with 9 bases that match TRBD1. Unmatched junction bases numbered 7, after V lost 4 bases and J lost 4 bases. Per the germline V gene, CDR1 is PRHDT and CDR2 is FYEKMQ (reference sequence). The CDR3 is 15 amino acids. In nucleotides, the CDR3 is TGTGCCAGCAGCTCAAGGACAGGGGTTGGAGAGACCCAGTACTTC. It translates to CASSSRTGVGETQYF.

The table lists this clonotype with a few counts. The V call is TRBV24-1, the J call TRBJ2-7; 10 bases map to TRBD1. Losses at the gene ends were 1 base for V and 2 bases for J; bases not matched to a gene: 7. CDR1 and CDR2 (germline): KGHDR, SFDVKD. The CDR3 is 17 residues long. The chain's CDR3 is CATSDFPWDRGTYEQYF. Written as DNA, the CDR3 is TGTGCCACCAGTGATTTCCCCTGGGACAGGGGAACCTACGAGCAGTACTTC.

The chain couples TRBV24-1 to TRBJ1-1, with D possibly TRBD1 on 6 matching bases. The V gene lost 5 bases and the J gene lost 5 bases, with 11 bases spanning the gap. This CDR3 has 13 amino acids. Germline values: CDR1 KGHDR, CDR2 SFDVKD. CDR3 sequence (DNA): TGTGCCACCAGTGCAGGGGTTGCGACTGAAGCTTTCTTT. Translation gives CATSAGVATEAFF.

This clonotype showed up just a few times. The CDR3 nucleotides are TGTGCCAGCAGTACCTGGGGGGCGGGGGCCACTGAAGCTTTCTTT. Protein: CASSTWGAGATEAFF. The chain employs TRBV2 and TRBJ1-1; D may be TRBD1 (6 bases). The germline V and J ends were trimmed by 5 bases and 4 bases, with 17 bases remaining between them. CDR1 is SNHLY and CDR2 is FYNNEI in the germline V gene. The length of the CDR3 is 15 residues. Together with reference TRBV2 and TRBJ1-1, the CDR3 gives the full variable domain: EPEVTQTPSHQVTQMGQEVILRCVPISNHLYFYWYRQILGQKVEFLVSFYNNEISEKSEIFDDQFSVERPDGSNFTLKIRSTKLEDSAMYFCASSTWGAGATEAFFGQGTRLTVV.

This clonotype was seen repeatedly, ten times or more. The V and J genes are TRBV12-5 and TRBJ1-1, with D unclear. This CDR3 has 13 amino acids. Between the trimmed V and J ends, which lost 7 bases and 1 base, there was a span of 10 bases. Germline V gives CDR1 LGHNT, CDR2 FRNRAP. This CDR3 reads CASALGWNTEAFF. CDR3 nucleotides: TGTGCTAGTGCCCTGGGGTGGAACACTGAAGCTTTCTTT.

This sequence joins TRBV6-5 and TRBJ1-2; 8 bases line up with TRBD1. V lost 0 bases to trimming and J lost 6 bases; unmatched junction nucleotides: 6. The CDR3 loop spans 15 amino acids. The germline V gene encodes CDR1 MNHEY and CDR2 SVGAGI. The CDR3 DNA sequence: TGTGCCAGCAGTTACTCGACCGGGACAGGAAATGGCTACACCTTC. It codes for CASSYSTGTGNGYTF.

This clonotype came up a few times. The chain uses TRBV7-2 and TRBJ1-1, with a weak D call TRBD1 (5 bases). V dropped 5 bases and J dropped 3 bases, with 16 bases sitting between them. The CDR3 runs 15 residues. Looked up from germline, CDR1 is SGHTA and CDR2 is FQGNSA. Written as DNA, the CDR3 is TGTGCCAGCAGCGCCCACGGGGCAGCCTACACTGAAGCTTTCTTT. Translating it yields CASSAHGAAYTEAFF.

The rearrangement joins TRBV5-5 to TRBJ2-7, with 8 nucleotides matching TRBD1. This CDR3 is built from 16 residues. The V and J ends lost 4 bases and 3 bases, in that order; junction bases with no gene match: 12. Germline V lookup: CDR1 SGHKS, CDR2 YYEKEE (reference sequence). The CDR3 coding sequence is TGTGCCAGCAGCCTGCCCGGGGCGGGACAGGTCTACGAGCAGTACTTC. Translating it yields CASSLPGAGQVYEQYF.

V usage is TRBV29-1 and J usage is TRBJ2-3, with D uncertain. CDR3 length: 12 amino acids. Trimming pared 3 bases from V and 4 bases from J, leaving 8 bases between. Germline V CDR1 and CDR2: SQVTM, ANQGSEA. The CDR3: CSVDFRADTQYF. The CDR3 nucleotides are TGCAGCGTTGACTTCCGCGCAGATACGCAGTATTTT.

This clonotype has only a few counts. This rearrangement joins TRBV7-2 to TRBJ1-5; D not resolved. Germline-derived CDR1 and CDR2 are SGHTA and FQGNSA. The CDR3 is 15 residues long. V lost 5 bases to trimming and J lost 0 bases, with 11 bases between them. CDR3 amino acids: CASSPQMNSNQPQHF. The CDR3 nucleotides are TGTGCCAGCAGCCCCCAGATGAATAGCAATCAGCCCCAGCATTTT.